Shown below are 24 T cell receptor beta chains from a single sample sequenced in a study of blood T cell repertoires in COVID-19 (dated by TCRdb to the early 2020s). The method was the immunoSEQ multiplex PCR assay. TCRdb took over this immuneACCESS table, retaining in-frame rearrangements with V and J assigned. Such tables are incomplete; in checked studies, under half of the missing clones stem from an unresolved V gene, and the remainder is unexplained. The sample profile shows about 180,000 clones; 70% to 90% of them were found once. The ten largest clones take up approximately 11% of the sample. The sample consisted of peripheral blood. These receptors all come from a human donor with active or convalescent COVID-19. The donor label of this sample is uncertain.

The chain combines TRBV7-2 with TRBJ2-3, with D tentatively TRBD1 (6 bases). CDR3 length: 15 residues. Germline V gene data show CDR1 as SGHTA and CDR2 as FQGNSA. V was pared by 4 bases and J by 3 bases, with 14 bases between. CDR3 protein: CASSSQTGGTDTQYF. Written as DNA, the CDR3 is TGTGCCAGCAGCTCCCAGACAGGAGGAACAGATACGCAGTATTTT.

V is TRBV29-1 and J is TRBJ2-1; TRBD1 matches 7 bases. Germline CDR1 reads SQVTM; CDR2 reads ANQGSEA. V lost 4 bases and J lost 7; bases outside the gene matches: 4. CDR3 size: 12 residues. CDR3 nucleotide sequence: TGCAGCGTTGCGAGGGGGCGAAATGAGCAGTTCTTC. As protein: CSVARGRNEQFF.

DNA of the CDR3: TGTGCCAGCAGTGAAGGGTTCGGTGAAAAACTGTTTTTT. It yields the protein CASSEGFGEKLFF. This chain joins TRBV6-1 and TRBJ1-4; D gene uncertain. Trimming removed 1 base at V and 7 bases at J, with 7 bases between. CDR1 is MNHNS and CDR2 is SASEGT in the germline V gene. This CDR3 is built from 13 residues.

The rearrangement uses TRBV18 and TRBJ1-1, with D possibly TRBD1 on 6 matching bases. The CDR3 spans 14 residues. Per the germline V gene, CDR1 is KGHSH and CDR2 is LQKENI. V dropped 5 bases and J dropped 5 bases, with 15 bases sitting between them. The CDR3 region is CASSAQQGSTEAFF. Written as DNA, the CDR3 is TGTGCCAGCTCAGCTCAGCAGGGGTCAACTGAAGCTTTCTTT.

The V call is TRBV4-1, the J call TRBJ1-3; D not resolved. V lost 0 bases, J lost 0 bases, and 9 bases lay in between. Germline loops: CDR1 MGHRA, CDR2 YSYEKL. This CDR3 is built from 16 residues. Here the CDR3 DNA reads TGCGCCAGCAGCCAAGATCCGGTCTACTCTGGAAACACCATATATTTT. Its translation is CASSQDPVYSGNTIYF.

This rearrangement joins TRBV6-4 to TRBJ2-1; TRBD2 aligns across 12 bases. J was trimmed by 8 bases and V by 8 bases; bases with no gene match: 13. CDR1 is MRHNA and CDR2 is SNTAGT in the germline V gene. The CDR3 has 16 residues. CDR3 nucleotide sequence: TGTGCCAGCGCGGTACTAGCGGGAGGAGCTTCGGATGAGCAGTTCTTC. This gives the protein CASAVLAGGASDEQFF.

This chain uses TRBV3-1 (or the pseudogene TRBV3-2) with TRBJ2-1; 11 bases agree with TRBD2. Germline values: CDR1 LGHDT, CDR2 YNNKEL (reference sequence). V lost 0 bases and J lost 3; bases outside the gene matches: 13. The CDR3 is 20 residues long. CDR3 in amino acids: CASSQEVDRTTSGGYNEQFF. As DNA, the CDR3 is TGTGCCAGCAGCCAAGAGGTTGACAGGACTACTAGCGGGGGCTACAATGAGCAGTTCTTC.

The chain carries TRBV6-5 and TRBJ1-2; maybe TRBD1 (5 bases). This CDR3 comprises 15 residues. The V gene lost 5 bases and the J gene lost 2 bases, with 15 bases spanning the gap. In germline, CDR1 is MNHEY, CDR2 SVGAGI. DNA of the CDR3: TGTGCCAGCAGTCTTCGCAGGGATCCCAACTATGGCTACACCTTC. This gives the protein CASSLRRDPNYGYTF.

The chain joins TRBV6-5 to TRBJ2-5, with 7 nucleotides matching TRBD1. The CDR3 is 13 residues long. J lost 6 bases, V lost 4 bases, and 5 bases had no gene match. Germline CDR1 MNHEY, CDR2 SVGAGI. For the CDR3, the DNA is TGTGCCAGCAGTTTAGACAGGGTTCAGACCCAGTACTTC. This gives the protein CASSLDRVQTQYF.

A single count supports this clone. The chain has TRBV27 and TRBJ2-7, with 7 nucleotides matching TRBD2. Germline V gene data show CDR1 as MNHEY and CDR2 as SMNVEV (reference sequence). CDR3 size: 15 residues. V was clipped by 2 bases and J by 2 bases; unmatched bases: 6. The CDR3 region has the DNA TGTGCCAGCAGTTTAGGGGGGGTGGGGGCCTACGAGCAGTACTTC. Its translation is CASSLGGVGAYEQYF.

The chain joins TRBV7-9 to TRBJ2-4, with D tentatively TRBD2 (5 bases). V shed 2 bases and J shed 0 bases, with 8 bases lying between them. Germline V gene data show CDR1 as SEHNR and CDR2 as FQNEAQ (reference sequence). The CDR3 is made up of 15 amino acids. CDR3 nucleotides: TGTGCCAGCAGCTTAAGGGAGATAGCCAAAAACATTCAGTACTTC. Translated: CASSLREIAKNIQYF.

The rearrangement links TRBV27 to TRBJ2-7; 9 nucleotides match TRBD2. CDR1 is MNHEY and CDR2 is SMNVEV in the germline V gene (reference sequence). The V gene end was trimmed by 8 bases and the J gene end by 3 bases; junction bases not matched to a gene: 8. The CDR3 loop spans 14 amino acids. CDR3 nucleotide sequence: TGTGCCAGCCGGATCAGCGGGGGGATCTACGAGCAGTACTTC. Its translation is CASRISGGIYEQYF.

The chain joins TRBV7-8 to TRBJ2-5; 8 positions agree with TRBD2. Germline trimming cut 5 bases from V and 2 bases from J; bases unmatched to any gene: 7. The germline V gene encodes CDR1 SGHVS and CDR2 FQNEAQ. This CDR3 is built from 15 residues. The CDR3 here is CASSTRLAQQETQYF. CDR3 DNA: TGTGCCAGCAGCACGCGACTAGCGCAACAAGAGACCCAGTACTTC.

The chain joins TRBV29-1 to TRBJ2-2, with a possible D match to TRBD1 (6 bases). V lost 7 bases to trimming and J lost 0 bases, with 12 bases between them. Per germline, CDR1 SQVTM and CDR2 ANQGSEA. This CDR3 contains 14 residues. CDR3 amino acids: CSALGTTNTGELFF. In DNA, the CDR3 is TGCAGCGCATTAGGGACAACGAACACCGGGGAGCTGTTTTTT.

This chain uses TRBV10-3 with TRBJ1-5; 8 bases match TRBD1. V shed 6 bases and J 5 bases; nucleotides not matched to a gene: 6. Germline V gives CDR1 ENHRY, CDR2 SYGVKD. CDR3 length: 14 residues. The CDR3 loop reads CAISLDRADQPQHF. CDR3 DNA: TGTGCCATCAGCCTGGACAGGGCAGATCAGCCCCAGCATTTT.

This sequence joins TRBV11-3 and TRBJ2-3, with 8 bases lining up with TRBD2. The CDR3 covers 14 residues. CDR1 is SGHNT and CDR2 is YENEEA in the germline V gene. V shed 5 bases, J shed 5 bases, and the junction held 6 bases outside the gene matches. The CDR3 is CASSIGGARDTQYF. In DNA, the CDR3 is TGTGCCAGCAGCATCGGGGGGGCCAGAGATACGCAGTATTTT.

V is TRBV11-3 and J is TRBJ2-7, with 7 positions matching TRBD2. The CDR3 is made up of 15 amino acids. CDR1 is SGHNT, CDR2 YENEEA, per germline. Trimming at V came to 0 bases and at J to 3 bases, leaving 5 bases not matched to a gene. The CDR3 loop is CASSLDQSGVYEQYF. The DNA for the CDR3 is TGTGCCAGCAGCTTAGATCAGAGCGGGGTCTACGAGCAGTACTTC. The complete variable domain, with remaining parts taken from reference TRBV11-3 and TRBJ2-7, reads EAGVVQSPRYKIIEKKQPVAFWCNPISGHNTLYWYLQNLGQGPELLIRYENEEAVDDSQLPKDRFSAERLKGVDSTLKIQPAELGDSAVYLCASSLDQSGVYEQYFGPGTRLTVT.

This chain connects TRBV6-4 to TRBJ1-4; D might be TRBD1 (6 bases). The CDR3 is 16 amino acids. With 8 bases removed from V and 8 bases from J, the gap between germline ends came to 24 bases. Germline V CDR1 and CDR2: MRHNA, SNTAGT. The CDR3 DNA follows: TGTGCCAGCCTCTCCCCGCCCCAGGGGTTCGGCGAAAAACTGTTTTTT. Its translation: CASLSPPQGFGEKLFF.

The genes are TRBV4-3 and TRBJ2-2; D may be TRBD2 (5 bases). This CDR3 is 16 amino acids long. CDR1 is LGHNA and CDR2 is YSLEER in the germline V gene. V was cut by 2 bases and J by 6 bases, with 16 bases left in between. CDR3 protein: CASSQSVLVSPGELFF. For the CDR3, the DNA is TGCGCCAGCAGCCAATCGGTACTAGTTTCCCCCGGGGAGCTGTTTTTT.

The chain uses TRBV6-2 or TRBV6-3 and TRBJ2-1; D not resolved. With 2 bases removed from V and 9 bases from J, the gap between germline ends came to 14 bases. Germline CDR1 is MNHEY and CDR2 is SVGEGT. The CDR3 is made up of 14 amino acids. The CDR3 protein is CASSYTNLGSEQFF. The DNA of the CDR3 is TGTGCCAGCAGTTACACCAATCTAGGTTCTGAGCAGTTCTTC.

This chain links TRBV30 with TRBJ2-5; TRBD2 is a possible D gene (5 bases). V lost 3 bases and J 7 bases, leaving 12 bases between the germline ends. CDR3 length equals 12 residues. Germline-derived CDR1 and CDR2 are GTSNPN and SVGIG (reference sequence). CDR3 coding DNA: TGTGCCTGGAGAGGCGGGTGGGGGACCCAGTACTTC. Its protein is CAWRGGWGTQYF.

This chain links TRBV7-2 with TRBJ2-2; 8 bases are shared with TRBD2. The CDR3 consists of 15 residues. Germline V gives CDR1 SGHTA, CDR2 FQGNSA. The junction had 1 base not matched to a gene; V was cut back by 0 bases and J by 4 bases. CDR3 in amino acids: CASSLAGTSTGELFF. In nucleotides, the CDR3 is TGTGCCAGCAGCTTAGCCGGGACTAGCACCGGGGAGCTGTTTTTT.

This chain uses TRBV18 with TRBJ1-1; D may be TRBD1 (5 bases). V lost 5 bases to trimming and J lost 2 bases, with 9 bases between them. Germline lookup yields CDR1 KGHSH and CDR2 LQKENI. The CDR3 loop spans 13 amino acids. The CDR3 bases are TGTGCCAGCTCAACAGGTGTTAACACTGAAGCTTTCTTT. Translating gives CASSTGVNTEAFF.

The V gene is TRBV4-2, the J gene TRBJ1-1, with TRBD1 matching over 7 bases. V shed 5 bases and J 4 bases; nucleotides not matched to a gene: 10. The CDR3 consists of 15 residues. CDR1 LGHNA and CDR2 YNFKEQ come from the germline V gene. The CDR3 DNA reads as TGTGCCAGCAGCACGCGACAGGGCGCGAGCACTGAAGCTTTCTTT. As protein: CASSTRQGASTEAFF.